The 15 T cell receptor beta chains below come from one sample, sequenced in a study of CD8+ T cells in alopecia areata. This sample's treatment: oral pan-JAK inhibitor, 5-10 mg twice daily. Sequencing templates came from extracted RNA that was reverse transcribed into cDNA. Using immunoSEQ multiplex PCR, the repertoire was profiled, and TCRdb retains in-frame clones only, with some absent. The sample includes about 120,000 clones, about 50% seen only once; the top ten take 0.46%. The material sequenced was CD4+ T cells sorted from blood, taken at week 4, from a patient treated with tofacitinib. These receptors came from a human donor with alopecia areata.

The chain joins TRBV5-1 to TRBJ2-1; 8 bases match TRBD2. Germline-derived CDR1 and CDR2 are SGHRS and YFSETQ. The CDR3 spans 14 residues. J lost 6 bases, V lost 4 bases, and 6 bases had no gene match. The CDR3 is CASSAGLDGNEQFF. Here the CDR3 DNA reads TGCGCCAGCAGCGCGGGACTAGATGGCAATGAGCAGTTCTTC.

This clone has a handful of counts. This chain links TRBV21-1 with TRBJ2-1; the table's D gene call, TRBD1, was not cross checked with the DNA. TRBV21-1 is designated a pseudogene. There are 15 residues in the CDR3. The CDR3 DNA reads TGTGCCAGCAGCAGGCCAGGGGGACCGCACAATGAGCAGTTCTTC. This translates into CASSRPGGPHNEQFF.

V usage is TRBV27 and J usage is TRBJ1-4, with a weak D call TRBD1 (5 bases). Germline CDR1 MNHEY, CDR2 SMNVEV (reference sequence). The CDR3 loop spans 14 amino acids. V gave up 3 bases and J gave up 6 bases, with 11 bases separating them. This CDR3 is CASSFRVEHEKLFF. CDR3 DNA sequence: TGTGCCAGCAGTTTCAGGGTGGAACATGAAAAACTGTTTTTT.

This clone was recorded a few times. This sample includes further DNA sequences coding for the same CDR3. V and J are TRBV30 and TRBJ1-1; D uncertain. The CDR3 has 12 amino acids. Trimming removed 0 bases from V and 4 bases from J, with 6 bases in between. CDR1 and CDR2 (germline): GTSNPN, SVGIG (reference sequence). The CDR3 sequence: CAWSVLSTEAFF. The CDR3 bases are TGTGCCTGGAGTGTGCTTAGCACTGAAGCTTTCTTT.

The J gene is TRBJ2-1, the V gene TRBV7-9; 8 bases map to TRBD2. Germline values: CDR1 SEHNR, CDR2 FQNEAQ (reference sequence). The CDR3 has 15 residues. The junction had 10 bases not matched to a gene; V was cut back by 5 bases and J by 7 bases. CDR3 DNA: TGTGCCAGCAGCCCCTGGACTAGCACGAATAATGAGCAGTTCTTC. Translation gives CASSPWTSTNNEQFF.

The chain links TRBV29-1 to TRBJ2-7, with D perhaps given as TRBD1 or TRBD2 (6 bases each). Germline V gives CDR1 SQVTM, CDR2 ANQGSEA. The CDR3 spans 14 residues. Trimming shortened V by 8 bases and J by 3 bases, and 20 bases separated the two germline ends. CDR3 sequence reads: CSLIHREEIYEQYF. CDR3 bases: TGCAGCTTAATACACAGGGAGGAAATCTACGAGCAGTACTTC.

A remark on this clone: Other DNA sequences within the sample encode an identical CDR3. The chain has TRBV30 and TRBJ1-3, with no clear D. Per the germline V gene, CDR1 is GTSNPN and CDR2 is SVGIG (reference sequence). The CDR3 length is 13 residues. V was trimmed by 0 bases and J by 1 base, leaving 4 bases between them. The CDR3 sequence: CAWSVRSGNTIYF. DNA of the CDR3: TGTGCCTGGAGTGTACGGTCTGGAAACACCATATATTTT.

The chain combines TRBV20-1 with TRBJ1-2; D unresolved. Germline CDR1 DFQATT, CDR2 SNEGSKA (reference sequence). The germline V and J ends were trimmed by 3 bases and 5 bases, with 7 bases remaining between them. This CDR3 has 11 amino acids. CDR3 nucleotide sequence: TGCAGTGCTAGGAAACAGTATGGCTACACCTTC. Its translation is CSARKQYGYTF.

The chain is built from TRBV7-6 and TRBJ2-4; 7 bases line up with TRBD2. V lost 5 bases to trimming and J lost 8 bases; unmatched junction nucleotides: 9. CDR1 and CDR2 (germline): SGHVS, FNYEAQ. CDR3 length equals 14 residues. The CDR3 bases are TGTGCCAGCAGCCGGGAGGAGAGAGGGTACATTCAGTACTTC. It codes for CASSREERGYIQYF. Full variable domain (remainder filled in from reference TRBV7-6 and TRBJ2-4): GAGVSQSPRYKVTKRGQDVALRCDPISGHVSLYWYRQALGQGPEFLTYFNYEAQQDKSGLPNDRFSAERPEGSISTLTIQRTEQRDSAMYRCASSREERGYIQYFGAGTRLSVL.

This chain's CDR3 is CAWRSGPEQFF. The DNA for the CDR3 is TGTGCCTGGAGGAGCGGGCCGGAGCAGTTCTTC. The chain recombines TRBV30 with TRBJ2-1; tentatively, D is TRBD2 (6 bases). Deletions cut 3 bases from V and 10 bases from J, with 10 bases between. The CDR3 length is 11 residues. Germline V gives CDR1 GTSNPN, CDR2 SVGIG (reference sequence).

This sequence joins TRBV6-1 and TRBJ2-1; 8 positions agree with TRBD2. Per the germline V gene, CDR1 is MNHNS and CDR2 is SASEGT. The CDR3 has 13 residues. After removal of 8 bases from V and 9 bases from J, the junction contained 9 bases not matched to a gene. CDR3 region: CASFYREGGEQFF. In DNA, the CDR3 is TGTGCCAGCTTTTATCGGGAGGGAGGTGAGCAGTTCTTC.

The chain has TRBV30 and TRBJ1-2, with D possibly TRBD1 on 6 matching bases. CDR3 length equals 13 residues. V dropped 3 bases and J dropped 4 bases, with 12 bases sitting between them. From germline, CDR1 is GTSNPN and CDR2 SVGIG (reference sequence). CDR3 loop: CAWSAGAGYGYTF. CDR3 sequence (DNA): TGTGCCTGGAGCGCAGGGGCGGGCTATGGCTACACCTTC.

The J gene is TRBJ1-2, the V gene TRBV5-1; 9 positions agree with TRBD1. V lost 1 base to trimming and J lost 7 bases; unmatched junction nucleotides: 5. The germline gives CDR1 SGHRS, CDR2 YFSETQ. This CDR3 comprises 14 residues. Written as DNA, the CDR3 is TGCGCCAGCAGCTTGTCGACAGGGGGTTTTGGCTACACCTTC. The encoded protein is CASSLSTGGFGYTF.

The CDR3 DNA sequence: TGTGCCACCAGCAGAGACCACGCCGGGGGCTCCTACGAGCAGTACTTC. Amino acids: CATSRDHAGGSYEQYF. The chain recombines TRBV15 with TRBJ2-7; the D gene is possibly TRBD2 (6 bases). The CDR3 sequence is 16 residues long. CDR1 and CDR2 (germline): LNHNV, YYDKDF (reference sequence). The V and J ends lost 0 bases and 0 bases respectively, with 12 bases between them.

The V call is TRBV6-1, the J call TRBJ2-7, with 9 bases lining up with TRBD1. After removal of 3 bases from V and 3 bases from J, the junction contained 3 bases not matched to a gene. The CDR3 is 14 residues long. Per germline, CDR1 MNHNS and CDR2 SASEGT. The CDR3 reads CASSDWGQGYEQYF. The CDR3 nucleotides are TGTGCCAGCAGTGATTGGGGACAGGGCTACGAGCAGTACTTC.